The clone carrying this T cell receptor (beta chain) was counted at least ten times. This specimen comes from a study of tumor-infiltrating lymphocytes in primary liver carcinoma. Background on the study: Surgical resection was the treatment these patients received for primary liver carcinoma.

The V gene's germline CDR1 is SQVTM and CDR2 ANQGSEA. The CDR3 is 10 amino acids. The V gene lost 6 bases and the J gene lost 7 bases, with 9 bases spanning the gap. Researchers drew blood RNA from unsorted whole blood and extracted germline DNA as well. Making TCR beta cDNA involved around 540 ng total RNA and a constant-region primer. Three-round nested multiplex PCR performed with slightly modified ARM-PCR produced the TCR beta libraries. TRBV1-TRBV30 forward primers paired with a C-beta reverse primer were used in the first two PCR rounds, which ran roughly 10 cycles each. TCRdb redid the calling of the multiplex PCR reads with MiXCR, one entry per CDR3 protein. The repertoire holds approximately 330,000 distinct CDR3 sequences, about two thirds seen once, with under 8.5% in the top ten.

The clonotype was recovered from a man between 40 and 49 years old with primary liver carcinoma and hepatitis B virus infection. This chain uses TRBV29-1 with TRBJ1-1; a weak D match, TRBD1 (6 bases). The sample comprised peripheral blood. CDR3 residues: CSVRTDEAFF. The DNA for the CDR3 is TGCAGCGTACGGACAGATGAAGCTTTCTTT.